This T cell receptor (beta chain) was identified during a study of metastatic and nonmetastatic thyroid tumors. With 3 bases removed from V and 1 base from J, the gap between germline ends came to 21 bases. This CDR3 contains 18 residues. CDR1 is SGHAT and CDR2 is FQNNGV in the germline V gene. The entire patient cohort was treatment-naive prior to thyroid surgery. General study findings and limits: In both blood and tumor samples, TCR beta diversity was reported significantly higher for malignant than benign nodules.

TCRdb used MiXCR to call clones anew from the PCR reads. The profile shows some 30,000 clones, approximately 7.4% of them singletons. On this clone itself: Its antigen is as yet unknown.

The chain employs TRBV11-2 and TRBJ1-1; weak D call: TRBD1 (5 bases). Sequencing was carried out using blood. The TCR originated in a female donor with papillary thyroid cancer or a benign thyroid nodule (not recorded which). Some clones in this sample may be carry-over from other donors' samples. The CDR3 nucleotides read TGTGCCAGCAGCTTCGGAGTGGTCAGGGTTTCGTCGAACACTGAAGCTTTCTTT. Its translation is CASSFGVVRVSSNTEAFF.